The entry below describes one T cell receptor (beta chain). CD45RO negativity and positive selection for CCR7 defined naive CD8 cells, a population that excluded terminally differentiated effector memory CD45RA+ cells. This CDR3 contains 18 residues. The germline CDR1 and CDR2 sequences are LGHNA and YSLEER. V was clipped by 4 bases and J by 3 bases, with 23 bases between them. Data came from immunoSEQ multiplex PCR; TCRdb stores just in-frame clones and leaves some out. This table has some 2,000,000 clones, roughly 95% appearing once. The data are from a study of shared clonotypes between healthy human individuals.

The sequenced sample was naive CD8+ T cells sorted from blood. This clonotype was sampled from a man between 18 and 29 years old in good health. The chain links TRBV4-3 to TRBJ2-3, with D possibly TRBD1 on 5 matching bases. The CDR3 DNA reads TGCGCCAGCAGCCCGGAGAATGAATGGGGCAAGGGGACAGATACGCAGTATTTT. Protein sequence: CASSPENEWGKGTDTQYF.